This T cell receptor beta chain was profiled in a study of OX40 agonist ivuxolimab in advanced cancers. In the study overall: Patients undergoing dose escalation presented with hepatocellular carcinoma, melanoma, renal cell or head and neck cancer.

J lost 9 bases, V lost 5 bases, and 19 bases had no gene match. Germline-derived CDR1 and CDR2 are MNHEY and SMNVEV (reference sequence). The CDR3 contains 16 residues. The method was immunoSEQ multiplex PCR; TCRdb's version includes in-frame clones alone and lacks a portion of them. This sample carries under 110,000 clones, less than 95% of them seen once, and the ten largest clones take around 0.47%. The clonotype originates from an adult with an advanced solid tumor such as melanoma, head and neck, liver or kidney cancer. The chain recombines TRBV27 with TRBJ2-7; TRBD1 matches 7 bases. The sequences come from CD4+ or CD8+ T cells sorted from blood, collected in a trial of the OX40 agonist ivuxolimab. CDR3 residues: CASSPQWGQNLRGQYF. The CDR3 region has the DNA TGTGCCAGCAGTCCACAATGGGGACAGAACCTACGTGGGCAGTACTTC.